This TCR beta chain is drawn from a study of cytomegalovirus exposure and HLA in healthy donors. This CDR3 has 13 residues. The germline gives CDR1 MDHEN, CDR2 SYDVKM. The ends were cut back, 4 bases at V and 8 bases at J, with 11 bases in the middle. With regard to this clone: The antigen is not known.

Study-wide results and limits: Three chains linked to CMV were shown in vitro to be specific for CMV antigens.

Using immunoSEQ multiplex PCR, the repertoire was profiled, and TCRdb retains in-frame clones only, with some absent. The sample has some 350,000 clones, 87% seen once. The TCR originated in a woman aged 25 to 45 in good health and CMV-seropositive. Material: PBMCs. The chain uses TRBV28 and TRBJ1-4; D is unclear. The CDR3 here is CASSSGNVEKLFF. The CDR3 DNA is TGTGCCAGCAGTTCTGGGAACGTAGAAAAACTGTTTTTT.